These T cell receptor beta chains were read from a single sample in a study of blood T cells in healthy people across ages. One entry per CDR3 protein results from TCRdb running MiXCR on the 5' RACE reads. The table has about 1.5 million distinct CDR3 sequences, roughly 43% seen once. Sequenced material: blood. The receptor source for this set is a woman aged 18-29 years in good health. CDR3s include the opening cysteine and the closing phenylalanine or tryptophan. A D gene is named only where the DNA matches it firmly. The size field is filled for only some rows; it gives once, few, many or a size class.

V: TRBV10-2
J: TRBJ2-7
size: few
D: .
length: 16
DNA: TGCGCCAGCAGTGAGCCAAGGGCAGGGCATTCGTACGAGCAGTACTTC
CDR3: CASSEPRAGHSYEQYF

V: TRBV2
J: TRBJ2-5
size: .
D: TRBD1
length: 11
DNA: TGTGCCAGCAGGGTGGGACAGGCCCAGTACTTC
CDR3: CASRVGQAQYF

V: TRBV12-3/TRBV12-4
J: TRBJ1-3
size: .
D: .
length: 15
DNA: TGTGCCAGCAGTTACCAACAGGTCTCTGGAAACACCATATATTTT
CDR3: CASSYQQVSGNTIYF

V: TRBV27
J: TRBJ2-7
size: .
D: TRBD2
length: 16
DNA: TGTGCCAGCAGTCTACGCGGGGGACGGAACTCCTACGAGCAGTACTTC
CDR3: CASSLRGGRNSYEQYF

V: TRBV28
J: TRBJ1-5
size: .
D: TRBD1
length: 15
DNA: TGTGCCAGCAGTTCCTCGACAGGGAGGGATCAGCCCCAGCATTTT
CDR3: CASSSSTGRDQPQHF

V: TRBV7-2
J: TRBJ2-5
size: .
D: TRBD2
length: 17
DNA: TGTGCCAGCAGCTCAAGGACTAGCGGGGGTGTTAAAGAGACCCAGTACTTC
CDR3: CASSSRTSGGVKETQYF

V: TRBV5-1
J: TRBJ2-1
size: .
D: TRBD2
length: 16
DNA: TGCGCCAGCAGCCTGGGCATGGCGGGAGACTACAGTGAGCAGTTCTTC
CDR3: CASSLGMAGDYSEQFF

V: TRBV15
J: TRBJ2-3
size: .
D: .
length: 12
DNA: TGTGCCACCAGCAGAGATAGATATACGCAGTATTTT
CDR3: CATSRDRYTQYF

V: TRBV20-1
J: TRBJ2-1
size: .
D: TRBD1
length: 16
DNA: TGCAGTGCTTCGGCCCTACAGGGGCAATCTCCCAATGAGCAGTTCTTC
CDR3: CSASALQGQSPNEQFF

V: TRBV12-3/TRBV12-4
J: TRBJ2-5
size: few
D: TRBD1
length: 15
DNA: TGTGCCAGCAGTTCATGGGGACAGACGCAAGAGACCCAGTACTTC
CDR3: CASSSWGQTQETQYF

V: TRBV14
J: TRBJ2-7
size: .
D: .
length: 14
DNA: TGTGCCAGCAGCCCATCCAGACTGGTCTACGAGCAGTACTTC
CDR3: CASSPSRLVYEQYF

V: TRBV9
J: TRBJ2-3
size: .
D: TRBD1
length: 16
DNA: TGTGCCAGCAGCCCTTGGGACAGGGGGTTGGGGGATACGCAGTATTTT
CDR3: CASSPWDRGLGDTQYF

V: TRBV5-1
J: TRBJ2-1
size: many
D: TRBD2
length: 16
DNA: TGCGCCAGCAGCTTAGGGGGCGGGGGGGCATACAATGAGCAGTTCTTC
CDR3: CASSLGGGGAYNEQFF

V: TRBV28
J: TRBJ1-2
size: few
D: TRBD1
length: 14
DNA: TGTGCCAGCAGCATGACAGGGTCAGGTCAAGGCTACACCTTC
CDR3: CASSMTGSGQGYTF

V: TRBV18
J: TRBJ2-3
size: .
D: .
length: 13
DNA: TGTGCCAGCTCACCCCCAGTGGCAGATACGCAGTATTTT
CDR3: CASSPPVADTQYF

V: TRBV28
J: TRBJ1-4
size: few
D: .
length: 15
DNA: TGTGCCAGCAGTAATGTACCGGATAGAGGTGAAAAACTGTTTTTT
CDR3: CASSNVPDRGEKLFF

V: TRBV12-3/TRBV12-4
J: TRBJ2-5
size: .
D: .
length: 12
DNA: TGTGCCAGCAGTCCCGCCTGGGAGACCCAGTACTTC
CDR3: CASSPAWETQYF

V: TRBV20-1
J: TRBJ1-2
size: .
D: TRBD1
length: 11
DNA: TGCAGTGCTATACAGGGGAGAGGCTACACCTTC
CDR3: CSAIQGRGYTF

V: TRBV20-1
J: TRBJ1-1
size: few
D: .
length: 15
DNA: TGCAGTGCTAGAGATCCGTTGGGGGGTCACACTGAAGCTTTCTTT
CDR3: CSARDPLGGHTEAFF

V: TRBV7-2
J: TRBJ2-1
size: .
D: .
length: 15
DNA: TGTGCCAGCAGCAACCGGGACTGGTCCTTTAATGAGCAGTTCTTC
CDR3: CASSNRDWSFNEQFF

V: TRBV25-1
J: TRBJ1-1
size: .
D: .
length: 12
DNA: TGTGCCAGCAGCGGTCTGGGCGGGGAAGCTTTCTTT
CDR3: CASSGLGGEAFF

V: TRBV12-3/TRBV12-4
J: TRBJ2-6
size: .
D: .
length: 15
DNA: TGTGCCAGCAGTCCCTCCAGCGGAGGGGCCAACGTCCTGACTTTC
CDR3: CASSPSSGGANVLTF